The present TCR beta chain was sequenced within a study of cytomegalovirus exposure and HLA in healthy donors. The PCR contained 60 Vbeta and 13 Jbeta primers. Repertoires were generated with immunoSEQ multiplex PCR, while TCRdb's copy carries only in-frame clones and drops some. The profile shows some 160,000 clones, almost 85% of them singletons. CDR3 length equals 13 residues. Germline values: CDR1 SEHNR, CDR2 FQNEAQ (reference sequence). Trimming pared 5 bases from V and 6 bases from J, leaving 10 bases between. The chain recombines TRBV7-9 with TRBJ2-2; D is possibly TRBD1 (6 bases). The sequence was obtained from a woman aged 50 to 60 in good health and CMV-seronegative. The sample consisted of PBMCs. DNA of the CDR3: TGTGCCAGCAGCCAAACAGGGCCCGGGGAGCTGTTTTTT. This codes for CASSQTGPGELFF.